This T cell receptor beta chain derives from a study of PD-L1 blockade in urothelial cancer. Study summary: Starting at some point between 2013 and 2014, patients were given atezolizumab (1,200 mg intravenously every 3 weeks). Bladder-origin urothelial cancer in males covered about 85% of the roughly 29 patients. Chemotherapy regimens numbering 0 to 3 had been given to patients.

The CDR3 loop spans 14 amino acids. Trimming pared 8 bases from V and 0 bases from J, leaving 16 bases between. Germline CDR1 reads SQVTM; CDR2 reads ANQGSEA. The study, taken as a whole, reports: Sub-median blood TCR clonality before treatment predicted longer survival.

There are a few counts of this clone. The antigen is not known. Here immunoSEQ multiplex PCR was the method, and the copy in TCRdb shows in-frame clones only, minus some. Among around 41,000 clones listed, roughly 80% were seen once. Time point meaning: peripheral blood 6 weeks after treatment start. The rearrangement uses TRBV29-1 and TRBJ1-1, with D perhaps matching TRBD1 (5 bases). The TCR originated in a man between 60 and 75 years old with urothelial cancer. The specimen was PBMCs, collected around atezolizumab (anti-PD-L1) treatment. CDR3 sequence: CSIRGEPMNTEAFF. DNA of the CDR3: TGCAGCATTCGGGGGGAGCCAATGAACACTGAAGCTTTCTTT.